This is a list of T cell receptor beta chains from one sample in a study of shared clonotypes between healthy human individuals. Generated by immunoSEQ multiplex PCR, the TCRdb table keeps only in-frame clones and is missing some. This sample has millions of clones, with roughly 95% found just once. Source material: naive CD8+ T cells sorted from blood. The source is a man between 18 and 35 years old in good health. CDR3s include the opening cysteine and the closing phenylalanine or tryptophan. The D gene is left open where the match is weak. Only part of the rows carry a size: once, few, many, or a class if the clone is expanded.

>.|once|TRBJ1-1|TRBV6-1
CASSERALSQMNTEAFF
TGTGCCAGCAGCGAACGGGCTTTATCACAAATGAACACTGAAGCTTTCTTT
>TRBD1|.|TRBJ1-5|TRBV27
CASSLSAGTGGQPQHF
TGTGCCAGCAGTTTATCGGCGGGGACAGGGGGACAGCCCCAGCATTTT
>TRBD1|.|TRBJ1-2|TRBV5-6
CASSNTDRAGYGYTF
TGTGCCAGCAGTAACACCGACAGGGCAGGCTATGGCTACACCTTC
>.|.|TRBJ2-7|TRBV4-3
CASSQEWGYEQYF
TGCGCCAGCAGCCAAGAATGGGGGTACGAGCAGTACTTC
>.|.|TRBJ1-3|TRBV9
CASSQRQQFGNTIYF
TGTGCCAGCAGCCAAAGACAGCAATTTGGAAACACCATATATTTT
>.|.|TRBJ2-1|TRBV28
CASSFSYSYNEQFF
TGTGCCAGCAGTTTTTCCTACAGTTACAATGAGCAGTTCTTC
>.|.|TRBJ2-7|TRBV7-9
CASSLTEALYEQYF
TGTGCCAGCAGCCTGACAGAGGCCCTCTACGAGCAGTACTTC
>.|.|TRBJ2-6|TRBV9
CASSPSVGANVLTF
TGTGCCAGCAGCCCCTCGGTCGGGGCCAACGTCCTGACTTTC
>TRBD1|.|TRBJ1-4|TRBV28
CASSPGKTGLEEKLFF
TGTGCCAGCAGCCCAGGAAAGACAGGGTTGGAAGAAAAACTGTTTTTT
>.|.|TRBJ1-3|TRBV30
CAWREDPYSGNTIYF
TGTGCCTGGAGGGAAGACCCCTACTCTGGAAACACCATATATTTT
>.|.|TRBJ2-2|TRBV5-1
CASSLVENTGELFF
TGCGCCAGCAGCTTAGTCGAGAACACCGGGGAGCTGTTTTTT
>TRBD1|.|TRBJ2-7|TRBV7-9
CASSLTTGQYEQYF
TGTGCCAGCAGCTTAACGACAGGGCAGTACGAGCAGTACTTC
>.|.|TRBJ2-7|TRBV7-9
CASSLGSVYEQYF
TGTGCCAGCAGCCTCGGCAGTGTTTACGAGCAGTACTTC
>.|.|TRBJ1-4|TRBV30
CAWSLQAVGFNEKLFF
TGTGCCTGGAGTCTCCAGGCCGTAGGATTTAATGAAAAACTGTTTTTT
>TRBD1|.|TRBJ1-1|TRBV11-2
CASSLSGQAEAFF
TGTGCCAGCAGCTTATCCGGACAGGCAGAAGCTTTCTTT
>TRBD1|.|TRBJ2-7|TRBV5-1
CASSPGTGTYEQYF
TGCGCCAGCAGCCCGGGGACAGGAACCTACGAGCAGTACTTC
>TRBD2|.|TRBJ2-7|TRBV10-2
CASREEVLAGRYEQYF
TGCGCCAGCCGAGAGGAGGTACTAGCGGGAAGGTACGAGCAGTACTTC
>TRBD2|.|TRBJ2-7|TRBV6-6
CASSYSFGDYYYEQYF
TGTGCCAGCAGTTACTCCTTTGGGGACTACTACTACGAGCAGTACTTC
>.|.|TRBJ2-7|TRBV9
CASSVEASPETYEQYF
TGTGCCAGCAGCGTAGAAGCGTCCCCAGAGACCTACGAGCAGTACTTC
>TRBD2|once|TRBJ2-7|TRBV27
CASSLIGGTYEQYF
TGTGCCAGCAGTTTAATCGGGGGGACCTACGAGCAGTACTTC
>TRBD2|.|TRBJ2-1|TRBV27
CASAPGLAGYNEQFF
TGTGCCAGCGCTCCGGGACTAGCGGGGTACAATGAGCAGTTCTTC
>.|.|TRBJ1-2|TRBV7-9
CASSPREGHNYGYTF
TGTGCCAGCAGCCCCCGAGAGGGACACAACTATGGCTACACCTTC
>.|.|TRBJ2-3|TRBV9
CASSVGSWSTDTQYF
TGTGCCAGCAGCGTAGGGAGTTGGAGCACAGATACGCAGTATTTT
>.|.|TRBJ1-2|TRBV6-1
CASNEGGHGVYGYTF
TGTGCCAGCAACGAAGGGGGGCACGGGGTCTATGGCTACACCTTC
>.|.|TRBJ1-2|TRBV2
CASSEGVNYGYTF
TGTGCCAGCAGTGAGGGGGTTAACTATGGCTACACCTTC
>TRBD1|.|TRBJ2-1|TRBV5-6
CASSFYRGAQFF
TGTGCCAGCAGCTTTTACAGGGGAGCCCAGTTCTTC
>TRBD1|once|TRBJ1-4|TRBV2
CASRATGTGSDSGNEKLFF
TGTGCCAGCAGAGCCACCGGGACAGGATCTGACTCGGGTAATGAAAAACTGTTTTTT
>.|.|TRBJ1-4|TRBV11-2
CASSLVWDEKLFF
TGTGCCAGCAGCTTAGTGTGGGATGAAAAACTGTTTTTT
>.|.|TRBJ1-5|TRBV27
CASSFTGGNQPQHF
TGTGCCAGCAGTTTCACAGGAGGTAATCAGCCCCAGCATTTT
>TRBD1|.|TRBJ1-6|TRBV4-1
CASSDRVGRESPLHF
TGCGCCAGCAGCGACAGGGTGGGCCGTGAATCACCCCTCCACTTT
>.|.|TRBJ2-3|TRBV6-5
CASSDTRSTDTQYF
TGTGCCAGCAGTGATACGAGAAGCACAGATACGCAGTATTTT
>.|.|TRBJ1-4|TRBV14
CASSQWFWGREAIEKLFF
TGTGCCAGCAGCCAATGGTTTTGGGGTAGGGAAGCCATAGAAAAACTGTTTTTT
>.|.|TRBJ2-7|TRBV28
CASNIGLPYEQYF
TGTGCCAGCAATATCGGACTACCCTACGAGCAGTACTTC
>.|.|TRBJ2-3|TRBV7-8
CASSPTPGDTQYF
TGTGCCAGCAGCCCTACCCCGGGGGATACGCAGTATTTT
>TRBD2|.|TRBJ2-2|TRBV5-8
CASSSQAGAGVPNTGELFF
TGTGCCAGCAGCTCCCAAGCGGGAGCGGGAGTCCCGAACACCGGGGAGCTGTTTTTT
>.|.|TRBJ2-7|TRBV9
CASSFSGSYEQYF
TGTGCCAGCAGCTTTAGCGGCTCCTACGAGCAGTACTTC
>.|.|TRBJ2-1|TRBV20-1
CSAGNNEQFF
TGCAGTGCTGGAAACAATGAGCAGTTCTTC
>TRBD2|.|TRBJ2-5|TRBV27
CASSGLAGNQETQYF
TGTGCCAGCAGTGGACTAGCGGGTAACCAAGAGACCCAGTACTTC
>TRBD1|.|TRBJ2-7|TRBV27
CASSGTGGGYEQYF
TGTGCCAGCAGTGGGACAGGGGGCGGGTACGAGCAGTACTTC
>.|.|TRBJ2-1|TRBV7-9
CASRYRGAPYNEQFF
TGTGCCAGCAGATATCGGGGGGCCCCCTACAATGAGCAGTTCTTC
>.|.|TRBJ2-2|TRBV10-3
CAIGGATGELFF
TGTGCCATCGGAGGGGCTACCGGGGAGCTGTTTTTT
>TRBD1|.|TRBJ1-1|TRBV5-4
CASSRDRGAEAFF
TGTGCCAGCAGCAGGGACAGGGGGGCTGAAGCTTTCTTT
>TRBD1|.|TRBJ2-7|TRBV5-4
CASSLGDRVYEQYF
TGTGCCAGCAGCTTGGGCGACAGGGTGTACGAGCAGTACTTC
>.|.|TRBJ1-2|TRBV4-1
CASSQPRTALRYGYTF
TGCGCCAGCAGCCAACCCCGGACAGCCTTACGTTATGGCTACACCTTC
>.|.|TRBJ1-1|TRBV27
CASSQGLHTEAFF
TGTGCCAGCAGTCAGGGGTTACACACTGAAGCTTTCTTT